This T cell receptor (beta chain) was captured in a study of Ad26.COV2.S vaccination and SARS-CoV-2 variants (dated by TCRdb to the early 2020s). Regarding the study in general: Vaccine-arm donors were drawn from COV1001, a multicentre, randomized, double-blind, placebo-controlled phase I-IIa trial of Ad26.COV2.S in healthy adults. Blinding of investigators to trial group allocation was maintained during experiments and outcome assessment. Participants in the trial were split at random into five groups of five each, receiving low-dose or high-dose Ad26.COV2.S once or twice, or else placebo on both occasions. Ad26.COV2.S was given intramuscularly at 5x10^10 or 1x10^11 viral particles, as a single shot or as two shots 56 days apart. Sequencing of the TCRbeta repertoire served to evaluate the specificity and breadth of SARS-CoV-2-reactive T cell receptors following Ad26.COV2.S vaccination. A total of about 30 samples were included in the TCR-sequenced set, comprising roughly 19 Ad26.COV2.S vaccine recipients, 5 placebo recipients and 8 SARS-CoV-2 convalescent individuals.

TCRbeta CDR3 regions were sequenced with the immunoSEQ Assay. After extraction, genomic DNA underwent amplification by bias-controlled multiplex PCR, followed by high-throughput sequencing. Per the original workflow: To quantify the absolute abundance of every unique TCRbeta CDR3 region, sequences were collapsed and filtered. T cell fraction was estimated by normalization of TCRbeta template counts to usable DNA, with usable DNA being measured through amplification of reference genes present in all nucleated cells. Repertoire TCRs were annotated as SARS-CoV-2-specific by exact matching of V gene, CDR3 amino acid sequence and J gene to a known reactive TCR set. The reference SARS-CoV-2 TCR set was obtained from MIRA and was filtered for enrichment in COVID-19-positive ImmuneCODE repertoires, whereby public or cross-reactive TCRs were removed. Using the MIRA antigens, annotated TCRs were further analysed by specific ORF or by position within an ORF. Breadth was defined as annotated unique rearrangements over total unique productive rearrangements; depth was the summed frequency of those rearrangements. Two-sided Wilcoxon rank-sum tests were applied when comparing TCR breadth between groups. Not all clones reach the TCRdb copy of this immuneACCESS table, which keeps in-frame sequences only. Checked studies attribute under half of the gap to unresolved V genes and leave the rest unexplained. The D gene and trimming were derived from the DNA, and the V and J assignments and clone size from that table. The sample table records hundreds of thousands of clones; about nine tenths of these occur just once. The ten largest clonotypes hold about 3.5% of the sample.

In the case of this clone: No cognate antigen has been identified for it. Base qualities were left out, and no much larger clone turns up one base away.

The sample's treatment or condition label, in plain terms: some 19 received Ad26.COV2.S at low or high dose, single or two shots; a few received placebo; per-sample allocation not given. Repertoires of vaccine and placebo recipients were sequenced from samples taken on day 63 after the first injection. In Cohort 1b, some 25 adults aged 18-55 years were enrolled at a single site in Boston, USA, between 29 July and 7 August 2020. Ad26.COV2.S was a replication-incompetent adenovirus type 26 vector that expressed a prefusion-stabilized SARS-CoV-2 spike protein derived from the original Wuhan strain. General study outcomes and caveats: The study lacked the statistical power to compare responses across vaccine doses or regimens. Substantial breadth of spike-specific CD8+ and CD4+ T cell responses was reported after vaccination. Ad26.COV2.S recipients had higher spike-specific TCR breadth than placebo recipients (P = 0.0014). The authors noted that total T cell responses may have been underestimated by the TCR breadth and depth analyses. Comparable non-spike TCR breadth was observed between vaccine and placebo recipients, consistent with only spike being contained in the vaccine.

The sequencing here drew on peripheral blood, taken in a trial of Ad26.COV2.S vaccine versus placebo. The receptor was isolated from a person between 18 and 59 years old who received the Ad26.COV2.S COVID-19 vaccine or a placebo.

The CDR3 loop reads CASSQEPGQISYEQYF. The nucleotide sequence is TGTGCCAGCAGCCAAGAACCGGGACAGATTTCCTACGAGCAGTACTTC. The receptor chain draws on TRBV4-2 and TRBJ2-7; TRBD1 agrees with 7 junctional bases. The germline V gene yields LGHNA for CDR1 and YNFKEQ for CDR2. The CDR3 covers 16 residues, taking in both the cysteine and the phenylalanine. The CDR3 DNA has 48 bases and is translated from base 1. Trimming accounts for 0 bases at V and 1 base at J, while the number of junction bases matched to no gene is 6.